The clone carrying this T cell receptor beta chain occurred once. The data are from a study of long-term antiretroviral therapy in people with HIV. Study-wide background: It was about a decade after the earliest samples that the 2015 immediate-ART recommendation appeared.

Germline V gene sequence: CDR1 GTSNPN, CDR2 SVGIG (reference sequence). V was pared by 1 base and J by 1 base, with 11 bases between. The CDR3 runs 15 residues. The authors ran the immunoSEQ assay, v3.0, at survey level. Sequencing set out to capture about 35,000-55,000 T-cell genomes per sample. Here immunoSEQ multiplex PCR was the method, and the copy in TCRdb shows in-frame clones only, minus some. The sample yields approximately 20,000 clones, 75% to 85% seen once. This sample comprised unsorted PBMCs, obtained 0.2 years after starting antiretroviral therapy. J is TRBJ2-1 and V is TRBV30; the D gene is possibly TRBD1 (6 bases). The clonotype comes from a woman aged 40-49 years with HIV. The DNA of the CDR3 is TGTGCCTGGAGTGCCAGAGGACAGTCCTACAATGAGCAGTTCTTC. Amino acids: CAWSARGQSYNEQFF.